Each of the 16 T cell receptor beta chains below was sequenced from the same sample in a study of blood T cell repertoires in COVID-19. Repertoires were generated with immunoSEQ multiplex PCR, while TCRdb's copy carries only in-frame clones and drops some. The data contain about 150,000 clones, roughly 90% of them singletons. Specimen: peripheral blood. The origin of the receptors is a woman aged 50 to 60 with acute or convalescent COVID-19.

V gene TRBV30 combines with J gene TRBJ2-4, with D unresolved. Germline values: CDR1 GTSNPN, CDR2 SVGIG (reference sequence). Trimming took 1 base from V and 8 from J, leaving 15 bases between them. CDR3 length equals 14 residues. Written as DNA, the CDR3 is TGTGCCTGGAGTGGAGGCAGACTCGAACACATTCAGTACTTC. It codes for CAWSGGRLEHIQYF.

The DNA of the CDR3 is TGTGCCAGCAGCGCCCGGAAACTTCAGGGCTACAATGAGCAGTTCTTC. It codes for CASSARKLQGYNEQFF. V usage is TRBV9 and J usage is TRBJ2-1; weak D call: TRBD1 (5 bases). V was shortened by 3 bases and J by 3 bases, with 16 bases between the two germline ends. The length of the CDR3 is 16 residues. Germline CDR1 SGDLS, CDR2 YYNGEE. Filled out from reference TRBV9 and TRBJ2-1, the complete variable domain reads DSGVTQTPKHLITATGQRVTLRCSPRSGDLSVYWYQQSLDQGLQFLIQYYNGEERAKGNILERFSAQQFPDLHSELNLSSLELGDSALYFCASSARKLQGYNEQFFGPGTRLTVL.

The chain joins TRBV5-1 to TRBJ1-4; a weak D match, TRBD1 (5 bases). Germline V lookup: CDR1 SGHRS, CDR2 YFSETQ. V shed 0 bases and J shed 3 bases, with 9 bases lying between them. The CDR3 is made up of 15 amino acids. The DNA of the CDR3 is TGCGCCAGCAGCTTGGCAGGAGGGGCTAATGAAAAACTGTTTTTT. Protein: CASSLAGGANEKLFF.

The J gene is TRBJ1-6, the V gene TRBV6-5, with TRBD1 matching over 8 bases. V shed 6 bases, J shed 5 bases, and the junction held 3 bases outside the gene matches. The germline V gene encodes CDR1 MNHEY and CDR2 SVGAGI. The CDR3 has 14 amino acids. CDR3 sequence: CASRTDRDNSPLHF. The CDR3 DNA reads TGTGCCAGCAGAACGGACAGGGATAATTCACCCCTCCACTTT.

The chain couples TRBV5-1 to TRBJ2-1; TRBD2 matches at 8 bases. The trim removed 2 bases at V and 4 bases at J, leaving 5 bases unmatched. This CDR3 spans 15 amino acids. Germline lookup yields CDR1 SGHRS and CDR2 YFSETQ. CDR3 bases: TGCGCCAGCAGCTTAGCGGGGGCGAGTTACAATGAGCAGTTCTTC. It specifies CASSLAGASYNEQFF.

Comment on this clone: The same CDR3 arises from other DNA sequences in this sample as well. The rearrangement links TRBV30 to TRBJ2-2; 9 bases are a match to TRBD2. From germline, CDR1 is GTSNPN and CDR2 SVGIG (reference sequence). The CDR3 loop spans 14 amino acids. Losses at the gene ends were 5 bases for V and 4 bases for J; bases not matched to a gene: 5. The DNA for the CDR3 is TGTGCCTGGGCGAGACTAGCGGTCACCGGGGAGCTGTTTTTT. Protein sequence: CAWARLAVTGELFF. Full variable domain (missing parts from reference TRBV30 and TRBJ2-2): SQTIHQWPATLVQPVGSPLSLECTVEGTSNPNLYWYRQAAGRGLQLLFYSVGIGQISSEVPQNLSASRPQDRQFILSSKKLLLSDSGFYLCAWARLAVTGELFFGEGSRLTVL.

This chain connects TRBV4-2 to TRBJ1-2; 7 nucleotides line up with TRBD1. CDR3 length: 15 amino acids. Losses at the gene ends were 1 base for V and 2 bases for J; bases not matched to a gene: 4. Germline values: CDR1 LGHNA, CDR2 YNFKEQ. For the CDR3, the DNA is TGTGCCAGCAGCCAAGCAACAGGGGTGAACTATGGCTACACCTTC. Amino acids: CASSQATGVNYGYTF.

The chain carries TRBV6-1 and TRBJ1-1, with 8 bases matching TRBD1. The germline gives CDR1 MNHNS, CDR2 SASEGT. The junction had 11 bases not matched to a gene; V was cut back by 1 base and J by 4 bases. The CDR3 spans 17 residues. CDR3: CASSEVRGPTRSTEAFF. CDR3 bases: TGTGCCAGCAGTGAAGTCAGGGGGCCCACCAGGAGCACTGAAGCTTTCTTT.

This chain links TRBV10-1 with TRBJ1-4; 7 bases are shared with TRBD1. Germline V gene data show CDR1 as WNHNN and CDR2 as SYGVQD (reference sequence). V lost 3 bases to trimming and J lost 8 bases; unmatched junction nucleotides: 9. The CDR3 is 15 residues long. CDR3 DNA: TGCGCCAGCAGTGAATCGACAGGGAATGACGAAAAACTGTTTTTT. It encodes CASSESTGNDEKLFF.

This clone showed up just a few times. The CDR3 nucleotides read TGTGCCAGCAGCCAGTTACTTCCCGCTTCCGGGACAGGGGTTCAAGAGCAGTACTTC. Its protein product is CASSQLLPASGTGVQEQYF. The rearrangement links TRBV14 to TRBJ2-7; 10 bases agree with TRBD1. Germline values: CDR1 SGHDN, CDR2 FVKESK. V was pared by 3 bases and J by 7 bases, with 21 bases of the junction left unmatched. This CDR3 spans 19 amino acids.

V is TRBV25-1 and J is TRBJ2-3; 7 bases are shared with TRBD2. Germline CDR1 MGHDK, CDR2 SYGVNS. The length of the CDR3 is 14 residues. After removal of 3 bases from V and 1 base from J, the junction contained 1 base not matched to a gene. The CDR3 coding sequence is TGTGCCAGCAGTGATGCGGGGGGCACAGATACGCAGTATTTT. Amino acid sequence: CASSDAGGTDTQYF.

The chain carries TRBV10-1 and TRBJ1-1; tentative D call: TRBD1 (6 bases). The CDR3 covers 14 residues. Trimming took 8 bases from V and 3 from J, leaving 16 bases between them. Germline V CDR1 and CDR2: WNHNN, SYGVQD (reference sequence). The chain's CDR3 is CASRPAGADTEAFF. The DNA of the CDR3 is TGCGCCAGCCGCCCTGCGGGGGCCGACACTGAAGCTTTCTTT.

The chain joins TRBV5-1 to TRBJ2-2; possibly TRBD1 for D (6 bases). The CDR3 length is 18 residues. From germline, CDR1 is SGHRS and CDR2 YFSETQ. The V and J ends lost 2 bases and 5 bases respectively, with 22 bases between them. The CDR3 is CASSLTIGTPKGTGELFF. CDR3 bases: TGCGCCAGCAGCTTAACAATAGGGACACCGAAGGGGACCGGGGAGCTGTTTTTT.

The chain recombines TRBV4-2 with TRBJ1-1, with a weak D call TRBD1 (6 bases). V lost 0 bases and J lost 4, with 18 bases in between. Germline-derived CDR1 and CDR2 are LGHNA and YNFKEQ. The CDR3 is 17 amino acids. CDR3 sequence (DNA): TGTGCCAGCAGCCAAGATCAGGGGCCGACCTTGGGCACTGAAGCTTTCTTT. Translation: CASSQDQGPTLGTEAFF.

The chain uses TRBV5-1 and TRBJ2-1, with TRBD2 identical over 10 bases. The ends lost 1 base at V and 0 bases at J; junction bases unmatched: 10. The germline V gene encodes CDR1 SGHRS and CDR2 YFSETQ. This CDR3 is built from 19 residues. CDR3 bases: TGCGCCAGCAGCTTGTATCCTAGCGGGGGAGGGAGCTCCTACAATGAGCAGTTCTTC. Translating gives CASSLYPSGGGSSYNEQFF. Complete variable domain (other parts from reference TRBV5-1 and TRBJ2-1): KAGVTQTPRYLIKTRGQQVTLSCSPISGHRSVSWYQQTPGQGLQFLFEYFSETQRNKGNFPGRFSGRQFSNSRSEMNVSTLELGDSALYLCASSLYPSGGGSSYNEQFFGPGTRLTVL.

This clone has only a few counts. V gene TRBV7-3 combines with J gene TRBJ2-7, with D perhaps TRBD2 (6 bases). The V gene's germline CDR1 is SGHTA and CDR2 FQGTGA. This CDR3 is built from 15 residues. V was cut by 5 bases and J by 6 bases, with 20 bases left in between. The CDR3: CASSLGGPNMGEQYF. The CDR3 region has the DNA TGTGCCAGCAGCCTGGGGGGACCCAATATGGGCGAGCAGTACTTC. The full variable domain, its missing parts supplied by reference TRBV7-3 and TRBJ2-7, is GAGVSQTPSNKVTEKGKYVELRCDPISGHTALYWYRQSLGQGPEFLIYFQGTGAADDSGLPNDRFFAVRPEGSVSTLKIQRTERGDSAVYLCASSLGGPNMGEQYFGPGTRLTVT.